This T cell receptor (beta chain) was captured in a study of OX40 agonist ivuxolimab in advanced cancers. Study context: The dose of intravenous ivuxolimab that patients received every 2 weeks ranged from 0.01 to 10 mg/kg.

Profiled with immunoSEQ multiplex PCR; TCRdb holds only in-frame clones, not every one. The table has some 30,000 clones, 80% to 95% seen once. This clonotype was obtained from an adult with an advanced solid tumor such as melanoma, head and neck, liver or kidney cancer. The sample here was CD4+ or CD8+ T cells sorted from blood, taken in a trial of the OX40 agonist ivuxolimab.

The CDR3 coding sequence is TGTGCCAGCAGCTTTGTGGACCCCCCATCCTACGAGCAGTACTTC. Protein: CASSFVDPPSYEQYF. The V and J genes are TRBV5-6 and TRBJ2-7; D uncertain. The CDR3 runs to 15 residues. V shed 2 bases and J shed 1 base, with 13 bases lying between them. Per the germline V gene, CDR1 is SGHDT and CDR2 is YYEEEE.